These 25 T cell receptor beta chains share one sample of origin, sequenced in a study of identical twins. MiXCR, applied by TCRdb to the 5' RACE reads, yields one record per CDR3 protein. The sample includes roughly 700,000 distinct CDR3 sequences, over 8.5% seen only once; the top ten take around 0.98%. These sequences were also reported in another study, on yellow fever vaccine responses in identical twins.

The sample comprised PBMCs. All receptors come from a woman aged 18-35 years in good health.

This clonotype was recorded many times. The chain carries TRBV7-2 and TRBJ2-7; D is possibly TRBD2 (6 bases). The CDR3 contains 15 residues. The ends were cut back, 2 bases at V and 1 base at J, with 12 bases in the middle. Germline-derived CDR1 and CDR2 are SGHTA and FQGNSA. CDR3 sequence (DNA): TGTGCCAGCAGCTTAACGCGGGGAACGTCCTACGAGCAGTACTTC. This gives the protein CASSLTRGTSYEQYF.

The rearrangement uses TRBV28 and TRBJ2-1; TRBD2 matches at 9 bases. Germline lookup yields CDR1 MDHEN and CDR2 SYDVKM. Germline trimming cut 1 base from V and 8 bases from J; bases unmatched to any gene: 3. The CDR3 consists of 14 residues. The CDR3: CASSLSGLAYEQFF. CDR3 in DNA: TGTGCCAGCAGTTTATCGGGACTAGCATATGAGCAGTTCTTC. The entire variable domain, with the rest obtained from reference TRBV28 and TRBJ2-1, is as follows: DVKVTQSSRYLVKRTGEKVFLECVQDMDHENMFWYRQDPGLGLRLIYFSYDVKMKEKGDIPEGYSVSREKKERFSLILESASTNQTSMYLCASSLSGLAYEQFFGPGTRLTVL.

Notes on this clonotype: One junction end does not reproduce the germline sequence, and a read error may be involved. The rearrangement links TRBV12-3 or TRBV12-4 to TRBJ1-1; D possibly corresponds to TRBD1 (6 bases). This CDR3 region has 17 residues. DNA of the CDR3: TGTGCCTTCAGACAGACAGGTCGATTGGGGGTGAACGCTGAAGCTTTCTTT. This translates into CAFRQTGRLGVNAEAFF.

The chain combines TRBV25-1 with TRBJ2-5, with 7 bases aligning to TRBD1. The CDR3 is made up of 14 amino acids. Trimming cost V 3 bases and J 5 bases; bases outside gene matches: 6. Germline V gene lookup returns CDR1 MGHDK and CDR2 SYGVNS. The CDR3, as DNA: TGTGCCAGCAGTGATACAGGGGCAGGGGAGACCCAGTACTTC. Residues: CASSDTGAGETQYF.

The gene calls are TRBV12-3 or TRBV12-4 and TRBJ2-1; 7 nucleotides match TRBD1. The J segment lost 0 bases and the V segment lost 7 bases, leaving 6 bases of the junction unmatched. This CDR3 is built from 15 residues. The CDR3 DNA follows: TGTGCCAGCAAAGGGGGCGGATTCTCCTACAATGAGCAGTTCTTC. Protein product: CASKGGGFSYNEQFF.

This clonotype was counted at least ten times. The gene calls are TRBV12-3 or TRBV12-4 and TRBJ2-1, with a tentative D call TRBD1 (6 bases). Trimming pared 7 bases from V and 0 bases from J, leaving 16 bases between. This CDR3 contains 16 residues. The CDR3 region is CASKTPQGSSYNEQFF. For the CDR3, the DNA is TGTGCCAGCAAAACACCCCAGGGGAGCTCCTACAATGAGCAGTTCTTC.

This clonotype appeared many times. The chain joins TRBV7-9 to TRBJ1-2; D is undetermined. Germline V gives CDR1 SEHNR, CDR2 FQNEAQ (reference sequence). This CDR3 contains 13 residues. V dropped 5 bases and J dropped 4 bases, with 11 bases sitting between them. The CDR3 spells CASSRTKGYGYTF. Here the CDR3 DNA reads TGTGCCAGCAGCCGGACGAAGGGCTATGGCTACACCTTC.

This clonotype has only a few counts. The rearrangement uses TRBV15 and TRBJ1-2; D is undetermined. Germline lookup yields CDR1 LNHNV and CDR2 YYDKDF (reference sequence). The CDR3 loop spans 14 amino acids. V lost 7 bases and J lost 0, with 12 bases in between. The CDR3, as DNA: TGTGCCACCACCTCCCGGGGAGCTAACTATGGCTACACCTTC. Translated, it gives CATTSRGANYGYTF.

There are many counts of this clonotype. V gene TRBV9 combines with J gene TRBJ2-3; no clear D. Germline assignment: CDR1 SGDLS and CDR2 YYNGEE. CDR3 length equals 14 residues. Trimming stripped 0 bases from V and 3 bases from J, with 8 bases between. CDR3 residues: CASSVAVATDTQYF. The CDR3 DNA is TGTGCCAGCAGCGTAGCGGTAGCAACAGATACGCAGTATTTT.

The V gene is TRBV28, the J gene TRBJ1-6; unclear D gene. The CDR3 extends over 11 amino acids. Germline V CDR1 and CDR2: MDHEN, SYDVKM. Trimming took off 6 bases at V and 10 bases at J, with 7 bases between the two ends. DNA of the CDR3: TGTGCCAGCAGCCCTGGGTCACCCCTCCACTTT. Translating gives CASSPGSPLHF.

This clonotype turned up a few times. The chain is built from TRBV13 and TRBJ2-5; maybe TRBD1 (6 bases). Germline values: CDR1 PRHDT, CDR2 FYEKMQ (reference sequence). The CDR3 contains 13 residues. Trimming cost V 6 bases and J 5 bases, with 13 bases left between them. Here the CDR3 reads CASRQGPLETQYF. In DNA, the CDR3 is TGTGCCAGCAGGCAGGGGCCTTTGGAGACCCAGTACTTC.

V and J are TRBV7-6 and TRBJ2-5, with D perhaps TRBD2 (6 bases). Germline loops: CDR1 SGHVS, CDR2 FNYEAQ. This CDR3 comprises 14 residues. V was trimmed by 5 bases and J by 6 bases, leaving 16 bases between them. The CDR3 loop reads CASSESEGWKTQYF. For the CDR3, the DNA is TGTGCCAGCAGCGAGTCGGAGGGTTGGAAGACCCAGTACTTC.

This clonotype showed up just a few times. The DNA of the CDR3 is TGTGCCAGCAGTTTATCGAGGTTAAACAATGAGCAGTTCTTC. Its translation is CASSLSRLNNEQFF. This chain connects TRBV27 to TRBJ2-1; D remains ambiguous. Looked up from germline, CDR1 is MNHEY and CDR2 is SMNVEV (reference sequence). V lost 0 bases and J lost 5, with 8 bases in between. The CDR3 is 14 amino acids.

This clonotype was counted a few times. This chain uses TRBV29-1 with TRBJ2-5; tentative D call: TRBD1 (6 bases). The germline CDR1 and CDR2 sequences are SQVTM and ANQGSEA. The V end was cut by 6 bases, the J end by 4 bases, with 12 bases between. CDR3 length: 12 residues. The CDR3 here is CSVPQGSETQYF. The CDR3 nucleotides read TGCAGCGTCCCACAGGGATCAGAGACCCAGTACTTC. Using reference TRBV29-1 and TRBJ2-5 for the parts outside the CDR3, the full variable domain is SAVISQKPSRDICQRGTSLTIQCQVDSQVTMMFWYRQQPGQSLTLIATANQGSEATYESGFVIDKFPISRPNLTFSTLTVSNMSPEDSSIYLCSVPQGSETQYFGPGTRLLVL.

The CDR3 reads CAISERGGPETQYF. CDR3 coding DNA: TGTGCCATCAGTGAACGGGGGGGGCCGGAGACCCAGTACTTC. The V gene is TRBV10-3, the J gene TRBJ2-5, with 8 bases matching TRBD2. Germline V gene sequence: CDR1 ENHRY, CDR2 SYGVKD. The CDR3 length is 14 residues. Unmatched junction bases numbered 5, after V lost 3 bases and J lost 5 bases.

This clonotype was recorded many times. The chain couples TRBV6-2 or TRBV6-3 to TRBJ2-2; tentative D call: TRBD1 (6 bases). Germline loops: CDR1 MNHEY, CDR2 SVGEGT. This CDR3 has 16 amino acids. The V gene lost 5 bases and the J gene lost 0 bases, with 13 bases spanning the gap. The CDR3 DNA follows: TGTGCCAGCAGTACCTCGGACAGCTCGAACACCGGGGAGCTGTTTTTT. It codes for CASSTSDSSNTGELFF.

The V gene is TRBV7-9, the J gene TRBJ2-5; 12 bases are shared with TRBD2. Looked up from germline, CDR1 is SEHNR and CDR2 is FQNEAQ (reference sequence). Trimming at V came to 6 bases and at J to 4 bases, leaving 9 bases not matched to a gene. This CDR3 region has 16 residues. CDR3 protein: CASSFSSGGAVETQYF. The CDR3 DNA follows: TGTGCCAGCAGTTTCTCTAGCGGGGGGGCCGTAGAGACCCAGTACTTC.

This clonotype has a count of ten or more. The chain carries TRBV9 and TRBJ2-7; TRBD1 aligns across 11 bases. The CDR3 loop spans 16 amino acids. Trimming at V came to 0 bases and at J to 5 bases, leaving 7 bases not matched to a gene. CDR1 is SGDLS, CDR2 YYNGEE, per germline. The CDR3 here is CASSVAGTGGVHEQYF. The CDR3 coding sequence is TGTGCCAGCAGCGTAGCCGGGACAGGGGGTGTACACGAGCAGTACTTC.

This clonotype was seen ten or more times. The chain links TRBV7-9 to TRBJ1-1; a weak D match, TRBD1 (5 bases). V was pared by 4 bases and J by 5 bases, with 14 bases between. The CDR3 totals 14 residues. Germline V gives CDR1 SEHNR, CDR2 FQNEAQ (reference sequence). This CDR3 is CASSSSGWGTEAFF. CDR3 coding DNA: TGTGCCAGCAGCTCGTCAGGGTGGGGAACTGAAGCTTTCTTT.

At least ten counts were recorded for this clonotype. The chain couples TRBV28 to TRBJ2-7; 8 bases are a match to TRBD1. The junction had 14 bases not matched to a gene; V was cut back by 7 bases and J by 6 bases. The CDR3 is made up of 15 amino acids. The germline gives CDR1 MDHEN, CDR2 SYDVKM. For the CDR3, the DNA is TGTGCCAGCACCCTGGGTGGGCAGGGGGCCGGCGAGCAGTACTTC. It encodes CASTLGGQGAGEQYF.

This clonotype was observed many times. The chain recombines TRBV4-1 with TRBJ2-1; no reliable D call. Germline loops: CDR1 MGHRA, CDR2 YSYEKL. The V gene lost 1 base and the J gene lost 8 bases, with 18 bases spanning the gap. The CDR3 extends over 16 amino acids. CDR3 region: CASSQVQAGTGDEQFF. DNA of the CDR3: TGCGCCAGCAGCCAAGTTCAAGCCGGCACCGGCGATGAGCAGTTCTTC.

This clonotype has just a few counts. The rearrangement joins TRBV12-3 or TRBV12-4 to TRBJ1-2, with 9 bases fitting TRBD1. The trim removed 8 bases at V and 2 bases at J, leaving 6 bases unmatched. The CDR3 is 14 amino acids. The CDR3 DNA reads TGTGCCAGCGAAGGACAGGGGCCCAACTATGGCTACACCTTC. Translation gives CASEGQGPNYGYTF.

The J gene is TRBJ2-2, the V gene TRBV7-9; D is unclear. Germline V gene data show CDR1 as SEHNR and CDR2 as FQNEAQ (reference sequence). This CDR3 is 15 amino acids long. With 7 bases removed from V and 0 bases from J, the gap between germline ends came to 12 bases. The CDR3 region has the DNA TGTGCCAGCATGGCGAACATGGCGAACACCGGGGAGCTGTTTTTT. It is translated as CASMANMANTGELFF.

In its sample, this clonotype was seen a few times. The genes are TRBV7-6 and TRBJ1-5; D might be TRBD1 (5 bases). The CDR3 runs 16 residues. Looked up from germline, CDR1 is SGHVS and CDR2 is FNYEAQ. V lost 5 bases and J lost 2, with 16 bases in between. CDR3 residues: CASSASGGGGNQPQHF. Here the CDR3 DNA reads TGTGCCAGCAGCGCTAGCGGGGGAGGGGGCAATCAGCCCCAGCATTTT. Looking up the rest from reference TRBV7-6 and TRBJ1-5 gives the full variable domain: GAGVSQSPRYKVTKRGQDVALRCDPISGHVSLYWYRQALGQGPEFLTYFNYEAQQDKSGLPNDRFSAERPEGSISTLTIQRTEQRDSAMYRCASSASGGGGNQPQHFGDGTRLSIL.

The chain links TRBV7-6 to TRBJ2-4; 7 nucleotides match TRBD1. The germline V gene encodes CDR1 SGHVS and CDR2 FNYEAQ. V lost 5 bases and J lost 6; bases outside the gene matches: 16. The CDR3 loop spans 17 amino acids. In DNA form, the CDR3 reads TGTGCCAGCAGCCTCCGTCCCGGGACAGTCCTGGCAAACATTCAGTACTTC. Protein product: CASSLRPGTVLANIQYF.